This T cell receptor beta chain was sequenced in a study of shared clonotypes between healthy human individuals. Study conclusions and caveats: Represented diversity, genetic and exposure-history alike, was limited by few donors. Non-shared clonotypes were found to have lower generation probabilities than the clonotypes that were shared by all four of the sorted-subset donors. A generally larger estimated richness was seen in naive subsets than in memory subsets.

Libraries were prepared by immunoSEQ multiplex PCR; TCRdb keeps only in-frame clonotypes and omits some of them. The sample yields 2 million to 3 million clones, 80% to 95% seen once. Concerning this clone itself: Its target is not known.

Trimming cost V 4 bases and J 3 bases, with 18 bases left between them. Germline V lookup: CDR1 MDHEN, CDR2 SYDVKM. The CDR3 length is 16 residues. All participating donors were Caucasian adults from Nashville, Tennessee. The genes are TRBV28 and TRBJ1-1; D is unclear. The TCR originated in a young man in good health. Some clones in this sample may be carry-over from other donors' samples. Material: naive CD4+ T cells from PBMCs. Regarding subset: CD45RA+ positively selected. The CDR3 protein is CASSWRDPGRHTEAFF. In DNA, the CDR3 is TGTGCCAGCAGTTGGAGAGATCCAGGTAGGCACACTGAAGCTTTCTTT.